This T cell receptor beta chain emerged from a study of TIL therapy for anti-PD-1-resistant metastatic lung cancer. Study background: Half of patients were current or former smokers. By whole-exome sequencing, median non-synonymous tumor mutation burden was under 1.9 mutations per megabase.

Notes on this clone: In the same sample, other DNA sequences code for this CDR3.

This was the immunoSEQ v3 assay. Survey-level samples got 1.5 million to 2.5 million read pairs; deep-level samples got about 5-6.5 million. Profiled with immunoSEQ multiplex PCR; TCRdb holds only in-frame clones, not every one. The sample has tens of thousands of clones, around 86% seen once. CDR1 KGHSH and CDR2 LQKENI come from the germline V gene. Trimming pared 2 bases from V and 1 base from J, leaving 6 bases between. CDR3 length: 14 residues. Time point described: pre-treatment sample, taken before nivolumab and TIL therapy. Stage 4 NSCLC adults joined between October 2017 and 2020. J is TRBJ1-3 and V is TRBV18; TRBD1 might be the D (5 bases). The receptor was derived from a person between 25 and 80 years old with non-small cell lung cancer. This sample comprised blood, obtained at baseline. The CDR3 coding sequence is TGTGCCAGCTCACCAGACAGTTCTGGAAACACCATATATTTT. Encoded protein: CASSPDSSGNTIYF.